This is a list of T cell receptor beta chains from one sample in a study of T cells in Graves' hyperthyroidism and ophthalmopathy. TCRdb re-derived calls from the multiplex PCR reads in MiXCR, one entry per CDR3 protein. The sample consists of 450,000 to 500,000 distinct CDR3 sequences, around a fifth of them appearing once. Input material: blood. Every receptor here comes from a woman between 65 and 79 years old with Graves' ophthalmopathy. The CDR3 runs from the conserved cysteine through the conserved F or W. The order of the fields is V gene, D gene, J gene, CDR3 length, clone size, CDR3 DNA, CDR3 protein. The D gene is left open where the match is weak. A clone size is listed for some rows: how often the clone was seen (once, few, many), or a class if it is expanded.

TRBV10-3	TRBD2	TRBJ2-1	14	few	TGTGCCATAGGGACTAGCGGGAGCGTTCATGAGCAGTTCTTC	CAIGTSGSVHEQFF
TRBV9	TRBD2	TRBJ2-1	15	few	TGTGCCAGCAGCCTTACTAGCGGGAGTTCGGATGAGCAGTTCTTC	CASSLTSGSSDEQFF
TRBV6-2/TRBV6-3	.	TRBJ2-3	16	.	TGTGCCAGCAGCCCATACCGGGAATACGGGCCAGATACGCAGTATTTT	CASSPYREYGPDTQYF
TRBV15	.	TRBJ1-4	12	few	TGTGCCACCAGGGAGTATAATGAAAAACTGTTTTTT	CATREYNEKLFF
TRBV7-9	.	TRBJ1-5	14	.	TGTGCCAGCAGCTTCGGAGGGGCAGATCAGCCCCAGCATTTT	CASSFGGADQPQHF
TRBV9	TRBD1	TRBJ2-3	15	few	TGTGCCAGCAGTAGGAGGGACAGGGTCCCAGATACGCAGTATTTT	CASSRRDRVPDTQYF
TRBV13	.	TRBJ1-1	14	.	TGTGCCAGCAGCTTACAGGGAACGAACACTGAAGCTTTCTTT	CASSLQGTNTEAFF
TRBV12-3/TRBV12-4	TRBD2	TRBJ2-3	15	few	TGTGCCAGCAGTTTCGCGGGAGCGGTCACAGATACGCAGTATTTT	CASSFAGAVTDTQYF
TRBV18	TRBD2	TRBJ2-1	15	few	TGTGCCAGCTCACCACAGGGCGGGAGGACGAATGAGCAGTTCTTC	CASSPQGGRTNEQFF
TRBV30	.	TRBJ1-1	15	many	TGTGCCTGGGCTCCGGGACCGCGAGATTACACTGAAGCTTTCTTT	CAWAPGPRDYTEAFF
TRBV6-1	TRBD1	TRBJ1-3	14	few	TGTGCCAGTACACCGGGACAGTCTGGAAACACCATATATTTT	CASTPGQSGNTIYF
TRBV4-1	.	TRBJ2-5	13	.	TGCGCCAGCAGCCATAAGGTTAGGGAGACCCAGTACTTC	CASSHKVRETQYF
TRBV28	TRBD1	TRBJ1-4	17	many	TGTGCCAGCAGTCCATCCACTCCCGGGACAGGGCCTGAAAAACTGTTTTTT	CASSPSTPGTGPEKLFF
TRBV4-1	TRBD2	TRBJ2-5	18	few	TGCGCCAGCAGCCAGGACCTGGGAGGCGGGAGGGCCCCAGAGACCCAGTACTTC	CASSQDLGGGRAPETQYF
TRBV5-1	.	TRBJ2-3	15	few	TGCGCCAGCAGCTTGCACGGAATAGGCACAGATACGCAGTATTTT	CASSLHGIGTDTQYF
TRBV30	.	TRBJ1-2	12	.	TGTGCCTGGAGTGTACTCAGGCATGGCTACACCTTC	CAWSVLRHGYTF
TRBV5-6	.	TRBJ2-3	14	.	TGTGCCAGCAGCTTGGGGCTCGGCTTGGATACGCAGTATTTT	CASSLGLGLDTQYF
TRBV11-2	.	TRBJ2-5	15	many	TGTGCCAGCAGCTTAGTGTACGGGAGTCAAGAGACCCAGTACTTC	CASSLVYGSQETQYF
TRBV6-1	TRBD2	TRBJ2-1	15	.	TGTGCCAGCAGACCCAGCGGGAGAAAAAACAATGAGCAGTTCTTC	CASRPSGRKNNEQFF
TRBV6-1	.	TRBJ1-2	13	many	TGTGCCAGCAGATCACCCGGGACATCGGACTACACCTTC	CASRSPGTSDYTF
TRBV7-8	.	TRBJ2-7	12	few	TGTGCCAGCAGCTTCCCCCTTAGCGAGCAGTACTTC	CASSFPLSEQYF
TRBV20-1	.	TRBJ2-2	15	few	TGCAGTGCTAGACGACAGACAATTAACACCGGGGAGCTGTTTTTT	CSARRQTINTGELFF
TRBV15	.	TRBJ2-5	15	few	TGTGCCACCAGCAGAGATCGTTTACAGGGCATAGCCCAGTACTTC	CATSRDRLQGIAQYF
TRBV5-1	.	TRBJ1-6	14	few	TGCGCCAGCAGCTTCGACAACTATAATTCACCCCTCCACTTT	CASSFDNYNSPLHF
TRBV5-1	TRBD1	TRBJ1-6	14	few	TGCGCCAGCAGCGCCGGGACAGCCAATTCACCCCTCCACTTT	CASSAGTANSPLHF
TRBV30	TRBD2	TRBJ2-7	13	.	TGTGCCTCAACCTTAGCGGGAGGGGAAGAGCAGTACTTC	CASTLAGGEEQYF
TRBV24-1	TRBD1	TRBJ2-1	16	.	TGTGCCACCAGTGACACCGGGACAGGTAAACGAAATGAGCAGTTCTTC	CATSDTGTGKRNEQFF